Detailed here is one T cell receptor (beta chain). Its specificity is unknown. Next came a second PCR, run for roughly 6 to 11 cycles, which used a sample-barcoded 5' primer along with a J-beta primer mix. Carrying 12 random nucleotides, a template-switch adaptor labeled each individual cDNA molecule. MiXCR was run by TCRdb on the 5' RACE reads, yielding one entry per CDR3 protein. The sample records about a million distinct CDR3 sequences, roughly 52% being singletons. The data originate from a study of blood T cells in healthy people across ages. Overall study findings and caveats: With age, beta diversity per million T cells declined roughly linearly, significantly by 30 to 50. The authors considered diversity estimates from one million T cells to be underestimates.

Total RNA, at least 5.5 micrograms per sample, came from PBMCs. This receptor was obtained from a man aged 30-40 years in good health. The source material was blood.

CDR3 in amino acids: CSASTGLFDNEQFF. CDR3 DNA sequence: TGCAGTGCTAGTACAGGACTATTTGACAATGAGCAGTTCTTC. The chain uses TRBV20-1 and TRBJ2-1; tentative D call: TRBD2 (6 bases). Trimming pared 3 bases from V and 5 bases from J, leaving 14 bases between. The CDR3 spans 14 residues. Germline assignment: CDR1 DFQATT and CDR2 SNEGSKA (reference sequence).